These 30 T cell receptor beta chains were sequenced from one sample in a study of blood T cells in healthy people across ages. PCR was performed a second time for about 7 to 11 cycles using a sample-barcoded 5' primer and a J-beta primer mix. TCRdb passed the 5' RACE reads through MiXCR, listing each CDR3 protein once. The sample consists of hundreds of thousands of distinct CDR3 sequences, roughly 56% of them appearing once. The source material was blood. Every receptor here comes from a man in his forties in good health.

The V call is TRBV7-2, the J call TRBJ2-7, with D uncertain. The germline gives CDR1 SGHTA, CDR2 FQGNSA. The ends were cut back, 5 bases at V and 6 bases at J, with 14 bases in the middle. This CDR3 is built from 13 residues. The CDR3 loop reads CASSPPFPGEQYF. The CDR3 DNA follows: TGTGCCAGCAGCCCGCCATTCCCGGGCGAGCAGTACTTC.

V is TRBV7-6 and J is TRBJ2-3; 7 nucleotides align to TRBD1. The CDR3 runs to 16 residues. Germline V gives CDR1 SGHVS, CDR2 FNYEAQ. J gave up 2 bases and V 1 base, and 6 bases lay outside the gene matches. CDR3 in amino acids: CASSLGVQGTTDTQYF. The DNA of the CDR3 is TGTGCCAGCAGCTTAGGGGTACAGGGGACCACAGATACGCAGTATTTT. The variable domain in full, completed from reference TRBV7-6 and TRBJ2-3, reads GAGVSQSPRYKVTKRGQDVALRCDPISGHVSLYWYRQALGQGPEFLTYFNYEAQQDKSGLPNDRFSAERPEGSISTLTIQRTEQRDSAMYRCASSLGVQGTTDTQYFGPGTRLTVL.

Many counts were recorded for this clonotype. The chain couples TRBV11-2 to TRBJ2-4, with D unclear. The CDR3 sequence is 12 residues long. The V end was cut by 1 base, the J end by 6 bases, with 4 bases between. Germline V gene lookup returns CDR1 SGHAT and CDR2 FQNNGV. The CDR3 protein is CASSLGINIQYF. The CDR3 bases are TGTGCCAGCAGCTTAGGGATAAACATTCAGTACTTC. The whole variable domain, remainder taken from reference TRBV11-2 and TRBJ2-4, is EAGVAQSPRYKIIEKRQSVAFWCNPISGHATLYWYQQILGQGPKLLIQFQNNGVVDDSQLPKDRFSAERLKGVDSTLKIQPAKLEDSAVYLCASSLGINIQYFGAGTRLSVL.

J is TRBJ2-4 and V is TRBV3-1; D unclear. This CDR3 has 12 amino acids. The V end lost 1 base, the J end lost 9 bases, and 7 bases lay between the germline ends. CDR1 is LGHDT and CDR2 is YNNKEL in the germline V gene (reference sequence). The CDR3 region has the DNA TGTGCCAGCAGCCAAGGATGGGGCATTCAGTACTTC. Translating gives CASSQGWGIQYF.

The V gene is TRBV10-3, the J gene TRBJ2-4; 7 bases match TRBD2. Near its end, the DNA agrees better with TRBJ2-7, so the J call may be wrong. Germline CDR1 ENHRY, CDR2 SYGVKD. The CDR3 is made up of 14 amino acids. CDR3 coding DNA: TGTGCCATCACCCCAACCGGGACTACAAGCGAGCAGTACTTC. Its protein is CAITPTGTTSEQYF.

The chain uses TRBV7-2 and TRBJ2-5, with D perhaps TRBD1 (5 bases). The J call may be incorrect, as the DNA end agrees better with TRBJ2-4. Germline CDR1 and CDR2: SGHTA and FQGNSA. This CDR3 has 14 amino acids. DNA of the CDR3: TGTGCCAGCAGCTTAGCGGGCAGGGAAAACATTCAGTACTTC. The encoded protein is CASSLAGRENIQYF.

This rearrangement joins TRBV12-3 or TRBV12-4 to TRBJ2-5; 10 bases map to TRBD2. Unmatched junction bases numbered 5, after V lost 6 bases and J lost 4 bases. The CDR3 loop spans 14 amino acids. The CDR3 protein is CASRRAGGTETQYF. Written as DNA, the CDR3 is TGTGCCAGCAGAAGAGCGGGAGGGACAGAGACCCAGTACTTC.

This chain uses TRBV27 with TRBJ2-1, with 10 bases fitting TRBD2. The CDR3 is 18 residues long. Trimming at V came to 6 bases and at J to 7 bases, leaving 18 bases not matched to a gene. The V gene's germline CDR1 is MNHEY and CDR2 SMNVEV (reference sequence). CDR3 in DNA: TGTGCCAGCAGCCCCAAAGCCACCGGGACTAGCGTCTTTAATGAGCAGTTCTTC. Its protein is CASSPKATGTSVFNEQFF.

The chain has TRBV7-6 and TRBJ2-4; D call uncertain. This CDR3 spans 14 amino acids. With 5 bases removed from V and 13 bases from J, the gap between germline ends came to 21 bases. Germline values: CDR1 SGHVS, CDR2 FNYEAQ. The CDR3 loop reads CASSPQFRSYEQYF. Here the CDR3 DNA reads TGTGCCAGCAGCCCCCAATTTCGGTCTTATGAGCAGTACTTC. Full variable domain (outside the CDR3, taken from reference TRBV7-6 and TRBJ2-4): GAGVSQSPRYKVTKRGQDVALRCDPISGHVSLYWYRQALGQGPEFLTYFNYEAQQDKSGLPNDRFSAERPEGSISTLTIQRTEQRDSAMYRCASSPQFRSYEQYFGAGTRLSVL.

The genes are TRBV4-3 and TRBJ2-1; D uncertain. The CDR3 sequence is 15 residues long. Trimming shortened V by 3 bases and J by 9 bases, and 18 bases separated the two germline ends. CDR1 is LGHNA, CDR2 YSLEER, per germline. CDR3 DNA: TGCGCCAGCAGCCAGGAAGGGTATTCTTTATCTGAGCAGTTCTTC. As protein: CASSQEGYSLSEQFF.

V and J are TRBV20-1 and TRBJ2-3; D unresolved. This CDR3 comprises 13 residues. Between the trimmed V and J ends, which lost 3 bases and 3 bases, there was a span of 10 bases. CDR1 is DFQATT, CDR2 SNEGSKA, per germline (reference sequence). CDR3 coding DNA: TGCAGTGCTAGTGGCAGACAAACAGATACGCAGTATTTT. Its translation is CSASGRQTDTQYF.

This sequence joins TRBV3-1 and TRBJ2-5; 10 bases agree with TRBD1. The CDR3 runs 16 residues. CDR1 and CDR2 (germline): LGHDT, YNNKEL (reference sequence). With V trimmed by 3 bases and J by 1 base, 5 bases remained unmatched. The DNA of the CDR3 is TGTGCCAGCAGCCAGGGGACAGGGGACTTCCAAGAGACCCAGTACTTC. Translating it yields CASSQGTGDFQETQYF.

This clonotype was seen once. The rearrangement uses TRBV28 and TRBJ1-2, with D unclear. Germline values: CDR1 MDHEN, CDR2 SYDVKM. V lost 3 bases to trimming and J lost 2 bases, with 19 bases between them. This CDR3 spans 17 amino acids. DNA of the CDR3: TGTGCCAGCAGTTTGCTCGTATTCGGTCGGTCCAACTATGGCTACACCTTC. Translation gives CASSLLVFGRSNYGYTF.

The chain links TRBV29-1 to TRBJ2-7, with 13 bases aligning to TRBD2. The V and J ends lost 4 bases and 6 bases, in that order; junction bases with no gene match: 9. Germline V gives CDR1 SQVTM, CDR2 ANQGSEA. The CDR3 is 15 amino acids. The CDR3 loop reads CSVGGLAGLRAEQYF. CDR3 in DNA: TGCAGCGTTGGGGGACTAGCGGGACTTCGAGCCGAGCAGTACTTC.

This chain uses TRBV15 with TRBJ2-5, with 12 bases lining up with TRBD2. The J call is doubtful: the DNA matches TRBJ2-7 better. The CDR3 runs 16 residues. Germline V CDR1 and CDR2: LNHNV, YYDKDF (reference sequence). The CDR3 DNA reads as TGTGCCACCAGCAGAGGATGGACTAGCGGGGCCCCCGAGCAGTACTTC. It codes for CATSRGWTSGAPEQYF.

The chain couples TRBV4-3 to TRBJ2-6, with a tentative D call TRBD2 (6 bases). V shed 3 bases and J shed 0 bases, with 18 bases lying between them. Per the germline V gene, CDR1 is LGHNA and CDR2 is YSLEER. CDR3 length equals 19 residues. The CDR3 nucleotides read TGCGCCAGCAGCCAGTTTCGCCCTAGCGCCTACTCTGGGGCCAACGTCCTGACTTTC. This gives the protein CASSQFRPSAYSGANVLTF.

The chain employs TRBV29-1 and TRBJ1-2; D is unresolved. This CDR3 has 10 residues. Germline V gene sequence: CDR1 SQVTM, CDR2 ANQGSEA. V was clipped by 6 bases and J by 5 bases, with 7 bases between them. CDR3 sequence (DNA): TGCAGCGTGATGGAGTATGGCTACACCTTC. This sequence encodes CSVMEYGYTF.

The chain couples TRBV28 to TRBJ2-3, with D perhaps matching TRBD2 (7 bases). The V end lost 6 bases, the J end lost 2 bases, and 24 bases lay between the germline ends. This CDR3 spans 18 amino acids. The germline gives CDR1 MDHEN, CDR2 SYDVKM. In DNA, the CDR3 is TGTGCCAGCAGCCTGGGTACGCGGGGGACACAAAACACAGATACGCAGTATTTT. Translated, it gives CASSLGTRGTQNTDTQYF.

A note on this clonotype: The germline gene is not matched at one end of the junction; a read error may be the cause. This chain connects TRBV7-3 to TRBJ2-1; the D gene could be TRBD1 or TRBD2 (5 bases each). Germline CDR1 SGHTA, CDR2 FQGTGA. The CDR3 covers 16 residues. The CDR3 DNA follows: TGTGCCAGCAGCTTAGGTAGCGACAGCTCCTACAATGTGCAGTTCTTC. Amino acid sequence: CASSLGSDSSYNVQFF.

This chain connects TRBV4-3 to TRBJ2-5; D remains ambiguous. Germline lookup yields CDR1 LGHNA and CDR2 YSLEER. Between the trimmed V and J ends, which lost 1 base and 1 base, there was a span of 7 bases. CDR3 length: 14 amino acids. The CDR3 sequence: CASSQVLGQETQYF. The DNA of the CDR3 is TGCGCCAGCAGCCAAGTTCTGGGCCAAGAGACCCAGTACTTC.

This clonotype was seen a handful of times. V is TRBV7-9 and J is TRBJ1-2; D might be TRBD1 (5 bases). The CDR3 covers 15 residues. V lost 4 bases, J lost 0 bases, and 12 bases lay in between. CDR1 SEHNR and CDR2 FQNEAQ come from the germline V gene (reference sequence). The CDR3 loop is CASSSGSHSNYGYTF. CDR3 nucleotide sequence: TGTGCCAGCAGCTCAGGGAGTCACTCTAACTATGGCTACACCTTC.

This sequence joins TRBV20-1 and TRBJ1-2; D is uncertain. V dropped 5 bases and J dropped 5 bases, with 12 bases sitting between them. This CDR3 spans 12 amino acids. Looked up from germline, CDR1 is DFQATT and CDR2 is SNEGSKA (reference sequence). DNA of the CDR3: TGCAGTGCTCCCCCCTTGGGGTATGGCTACACCTTC. It codes for CSAPPLGYGYTF.

This clonotype has a single count. The genes are TRBV3-1 and TRBJ1-1; D perhaps matches TRBD1 (6 bases). V was trimmed by 6 bases and J by 7 bases, leaving 12 bases between them. Germline loops: CDR1 LGHDT, CDR2 YNNKEL (reference sequence). This CDR3 comprises 12 residues. CDR3 in DNA: TGTGCCAGCAGTTATCTGGACAGTGAAGCTTTCTTT. Its translation is CASSYLDSEAFF. Filled out from reference TRBV3-1 and TRBJ1-1, the complete variable domain reads DTAVSQTPKYLVTQMGNDKSIKCEQNLGHDTMYWYKQDSKKFLKIMFSYNNKELIINETVPNRFSPKSPDKAHLNLHINSLELGDSAVYFCASSYLDSEAFFGQGTRLTVV.

This chain links TRBV9 with TRBJ2-2; TRBD2 aligns across 11 bases. This CDR3 comprises 19 residues. V was pared by 3 bases and J by 6 bases, with 16 bases of the junction left unmatched. CDR1 is SGDLS and CDR2 is YYNGEE in the germline V gene. CDR3 nucleotides: TGTGCCAGCAGCGACCCCGGGACTAGCGGCACGTCTCTCCCCGGGGAGCTGTTTTTT. It codes for CASSDPGTSGTSLPGELFF.

The chain joins TRBV5-1 to TRBJ1-1; the D is unclear. V was clipped by 0 bases and J by 4 bases, with 16 bases between them. Looked up from germline, CDR1 is SGHRS and CDR2 is YFSETQ. The CDR3 is 16 residues long. The CDR3 coding sequence is TGCGCCAGCAGCTTGGTGGGGAGGGATCAAGGCACTGAAGCTTTCTTT. Its protein product is CASSLVGRDQGTEAFF.

This sequence joins TRBV7-2 and TRBJ1-5; no clear D. The CDR3 is 13 residues long. The V end was cut by 1 base, the J end by 4 bases, with 5 bases between. Germline V gene sequence: CDR1 SGHTA, CDR2 FQGNSA. CDR3: CASSLDPNQPQHF. The CDR3 DNA reads as TGTGCCAGCAGCTTAGATCCGAATCAGCCCCAGCATTTT.

In its sample, this clonotype was seen a few times. The chain couples TRBV5-1 to TRBJ2-5; 8 bases align to TRBD2. The junction had 7 bases not matched to a gene; V was cut back by 0 bases and J by 0 bases. The CDR3 contains 17 residues. Germline V gives CDR1 SGHRS, CDR2 YFSETQ. The DNA for the CDR3 is TGCGCCAGCAGCTTGGACCCAGCGGGAGCGTACCAAGAGACCCAGTACTTC. Translation: CASSLDPAGAYQETQYF. The whole variable domain, remainder taken from reference TRBV5-1 and TRBJ2-5, is KAGVTQTPRYLIKTRGQQVTLSCSPISGHRSVSWYQQTPGQGLQFLFEYFSETQRNKGNFPGRFSGRQFSNSRSEMNVSTLELGDSALYLCASSLDPAGAYQETQYFGPGTRLLVL.

Comments on this clonotype: Its ends do not fully match the called genes, so a read error is possible. The chain couples TRBV7-9 to TRBJ2-7, with D possibly TRBD2 on 5 matching bases. CDR1 SEHNR and CDR2 FQNEAQ come from the germline V gene (reference sequence). The CDR3 is made up of 14 amino acids. The CDR3 sequence is CASSLADSAYVQYF. CDR3 in DNA: TGTGCCAGCAGCTTAGCGGACTCCGCCTACGTGCAGTATTTC.

This clonotype showed up just a few times. J is TRBJ2-7 and V is TRBV7-2, with 8 nucleotides matching TRBD1. The V and J ends lost 1 base and 5 bases, in that order; junction bases with no gene match: 10. The CDR3 is 16 residues long. In germline, CDR1 is SGHTA, CDR2 FQGNSA. CDR3 DNA: TGTGCCAGCAGCTTAGGAGGACAGGGTCGAATGGACGAGCAGTACTTC. The encoded protein is CASSLGGQGRMDEQYF. The whole variable domain, filled in from reference TRBV7-2 and TRBJ2-7, reads GAGVSQSPSNKVTEKGKDVELRCDPISGHTALYWYRQSLGQGLEFLIYFQGNSAPDKSGLPSDRFSAERTGGSVSTLTIQRTQQEDSAVYLCASSLGGQGRMDEQYFGPGTRLTVT.

The J gene is TRBJ1-5, the V gene TRBV29-1; 7 bases map to TRBD1. Trimming removed 7 bases from V and 6 bases from J; junction bases left unmatched: 12. Germline values: CDR1 SQVTM, CDR2 ANQGSEA. This CDR3 is 14 amino acids long. CDR3 nucleotide sequence: TGCAGCGCTACAGGGGCGGATACATCTCAGCCCCAGCATTTT. Its translation is CSATGADTSQPQHF. Based on the CDR3 plus reference TRBV29-1 and TRBJ1-5, the full variable domain is SAVISQKPSRDICQRGTSLTIQCQVDSQVTMMFWYRQQPGQSLTLIATANQGSEATYESGFVIDKFPISRPNLTFSTLTVSNMSPEDSSIYLCSATGADTSQPQHFGDGTRLSIL.